This passage covers 18 T cell receptor beta chains from one sample sequenced in a study of naive and memory T cell subsets. Both TRBC1 and TRBC2 were covered by a beta constant-region primer of two equimolar oligonucleotides. Four rounds of PCR amplified the ligated cDNA using nested alpha and beta constant-region primers plus SP2. A single record per CDR3 protein comes from TCRdb applying MiXCR to the UMI-ligation and nested PCR reads. Here the sample spans under 150,000 distinct CDR3 sequences, approximately 20% being singletons. Study-level points and caveats: Naive repertoires, especially CD8, held a few larger clonotypes, possibly memory cells re-expressing CD45RA.

Their antigen targets remain unknown. The specimen sequenced was naive CD8+ T cells from blood. These receptors all come from a human donor in good health.

The chain is built from TRBV6-1 and TRBJ1-1; no firm D call. CDR3 length equals 15 residues. Trimming removed 1 base at V and 0 bases at J, with 9 bases between. The germline CDR1 and CDR2 sequences are MNHNS and SASEGT. The DNA of the CDR3 is TGTGCCAGCAGTGAAGTGGGATACATGAACACTGAAGCTTTCTTT. Residues: CASSEVGYMNTEAFF.

This clonotype was detected only a few times. The genes are TRBV28 and TRBJ2-5; TRBD1 matches 8 bases. Germline V gene data show CDR1 as MDHEN and CDR2 as SYDVKM. V was clipped by 5 bases and J by 4 bases; unmatched bases: 12. The CDR3 extends over 16 amino acids. The CDR3 sequence: CASSPYDRGFRETQYF. The CDR3 nucleotides read TGTGCCAGCAGTCCCTATGACAGGGGTTTCAGAGAGACCCAGTACTTC.

Only a few counts were recorded for this clonotype. The V gene is TRBV20-1, the J gene TRBJ2-1; TRBD2 matches at 12 bases. Germline CDR1 reads DFQATT; CDR2 reads SNEGSKA (reference sequence). This CDR3 has 15 amino acids. With V trimmed by 6 bases and J by 8 bases, 11 bases remained unmatched. The DNA for the CDR3 is TGCAGTGCAACCACTAGCGGGAGGTCCCGGCATGAGCAGTTCTTC. This sequence encodes CSATTSGRSRHEQFF.

Turning to this clonotype: One end of the junction varies from germline; a read error may be responsible. CDR3 bases: TGTGCCAGCAGTCTATCAAACGCAGGGCTACCTAGCACAGATACGCAGTATTTT. This translates into CASSLSNAGLPSTDTQYF. V is TRBV27 and J is TRBJ2-3; D may be TRBD1 (5 bases). The CDR3 extends over 18 amino acids. The V gene's germline CDR1 is MNHEY and CDR2 SMNVEV (reference sequence).

The chain links TRBV5-4 to TRBJ1-1; TRBD1 might be the D (5 bases). The CDR3 is 15 amino acids. The germline CDR1 and CDR2 sequences are SGHNT and YYREEE (reference sequence). Trimming pared 4 bases from V and 6 bases from J, leaving 19 bases between. The CDR3 loop is CASSPAPSGRAEAFF. The CDR3 bases are TGTGCCAGCAGCCCCGCTCCCTCAGGGAGAGCTGAAGCTTTCTTT.

In its sample, this clonotype was seen a few times. The V and J genes are TRBV28 and TRBJ2-7; possibly TRBD2 for D (6 bases). Germline assignment: CDR1 MDHEN and CDR2 SYDVKM. V lost 3 bases, J lost 4 bases, and 10 bases lay in between. The CDR3 consists of 13 residues. CDR3 residues: CASSLEGRYEQYF. For the CDR3, the DNA is TGTGCCAGCAGTTTGGAGGGGAGGTACGAGCAGTACTTC.

CDR3 loop: CASSQGSGGDYEQYF. CDR3 nucleotides: TGCGCCAGCAGCCAAGGATCGGGGGGCGACTACGAGCAGTACTTC. The chain has TRBV4-1 and TRBJ2-7; maybe TRBD2 (7 bases). The CDR3 length is 15 residues. Germline V lookup: CDR1 MGHRA, CDR2 YSYEKL. The V end lost 1 base, the J end lost 3 bases, and 13 bases lay between the germline ends.

This clonotype was seen only a few times. The chain combines TRBV3-1 with TRBJ1-1; no clear D gene. The CDR3 loop spans 18 amino acids. V was clipped by 2 bases and J by 0 bases, with 19 bases between them. Germline V CDR1 and CDR2: LGHDT, YNNKEL (reference sequence). The CDR3, as DNA: TGTGCCAGCAGCCAACGCGTCGGGGTGCCCAGCTTGAACACTGAAGCTTTCTTT. Protein: CASSQRVGVPSLNTEAFF.

The chain links TRBV28 to TRBJ2-3; 7 bases map to TRBD2. V was clipped by 7 bases and J by 5 bases; unmatched bases: 9. CDR3 length: 14 residues. Looked up from germline, CDR1 is MDHEN and CDR2 is SYDVKM. CDR3 coding DNA: TGTGCCAGCACCCTCGGGCTAGCGGTAGATACGCAGTATTTT. Translating gives CASTLGLAVDTQYF.

This clonotype has only a few counts. CDR3 sequence: CASSPNTEQYF. The CDR3 DNA follows: TGTGCCAGCAGCCCGAATACGGAGCAGTACTTC. This chain links TRBV7-2 with TRBJ2-7, with D unclear. Germline V gene lookup returns CDR1 SGHTA and CDR2 FQGNSA. V was shortened by 5 bases and J by 7 bases, with 9 bases between the two germline ends. The CDR3 covers 11 residues.

This clonotype was detected only a few times. This CDR3 reads CASSPNRGGTDTQYF. The CDR3 DNA follows: TGTGCCAGCAGTCCCAACAGGGGAGGCACAGATACGCAGTATTTT. The chain recombines TRBV27 with TRBJ2-3; TRBD1 matches at 7 bases. V lost 5 bases, J lost 1 base, and 6 bases stayed unmatched. This CDR3 is built from 15 residues. Germline CDR1 MNHEY, CDR2 SMNVEV (reference sequence).

The chain is built from TRBV5-1 and TRBJ1-1; unclear D gene. The CDR3 sequence is 13 residues long. Per germline, CDR1 SGHRS and CDR2 YFSETQ. Trimming cost V 1 base and J 3 bases, with 7 bases left between them. Written as DNA, the CDR3 is TGCGCCAGCAGCTTGTTCCCGGACACTGAAGCTTTCTTT. It encodes CASSLFPDTEAFF. Full variable domain (rest looked up from reference TRBV5-1 and TRBJ1-1): KAGVTQTPRYLIKTRGQQVTLSCSPISGHRSVSWYQQTPGQGLQFLFEYFSETQRNKGNFPGRFSGRQFSNSRSEMNVSTLELGDSALYLCASSLFPDTEAFFGQGTRLTVV.

This clonotype was seen a handful of times. The chain carries TRBV29-1 and TRBJ2-7; the D gene is possibly TRBD1 (7 bases). V was trimmed by 3 bases and J by 1 base, leaving 13 bases between them. Germline V gene sequence: CDR1 SQVTM, CDR2 ANQGSEA. The CDR3 runs to 14 residues. The CDR3 nucleotides read TGCAGCGTTGACGCGGGACAGACGTCCTACGAGCAGTACTTC. Its protein product is CSVDAGQTSYEQYF.

This clonotype was picked up a small number of times. The chain has TRBV28 and TRBJ1-6; 7 nucleotides match TRBD1. The V gene's germline CDR1 is MDHEN and CDR2 SYDVKM. Trimming removed 2 bases from V and 10 bases from J; junction bases left unmatched: 5. CDR3 length: 14 amino acids. CDR3 sequence: CASSLRTGRSPLHF. Written as DNA, the CDR3 is TGTGCCAGCAGTTTAAGGACAGGAAGGTCACCCCTCCACTTT. Full variable domain (rest looked up from reference TRBV28 and TRBJ1-6): DVKVTQSSRYLVKRTGEKVFLECVQDMDHENMFWYRQDPGLGLRLIYFSYDVKMKEKGDIPEGYSVSREKKERFSLILESASTNQTSMYLCASSLRTGRSPLHFGNGTRLTVT.

This chain links TRBV7-2 with TRBJ2-5, with 9 bases identical to TRBD1. Unmatched junction bases numbered 9, after V lost 5 bases and J lost 5 bases. The CDR3 is 15 residues long. CDR1 is SGHTA and CDR2 is FQGNSA in the germline V gene. In DNA, the CDR3 is TGTGCCAGCAGCGCCTGGGACAGGGAGGAGGAGACCCAGTACTTC. Amino acid sequence: CASSAWDREEETQYF.

J is TRBJ2-3 and V is TRBV19; D is perhaps TRBD1 or TRBD2 (5 bases each). CDR3 size: 15 residues. V gave up 6 bases and J gave up 2 bases, with 15 bases separating them. Germline CDR1 is LNHDA and CDR2 is SQIVND (reference sequence). The CDR3 nucleotides read TGTGCCAGTAGCTCCGGGACCTGGGACACAGATACGCAGTATTTT. This codes for CASSSGTWDTDTQYF.

This clonotype turned up a few times. Relative to the germline gene, one junction end is altered; a read error may explain this. The genes are TRBV7-6 and TRBJ2-7, with D perhaps assigned TRBD1 or TRBD2 (5 bases each). This CDR3 is 14 amino acids long. Germline V lookup: CDR1 SGHVS, CDR2 FNYEAQ. CDR3 sequence reads: CASSLGPSSHEQYF. CDR3 in DNA: TGTGCCAGCAGCTTGGGGCCTAGCTCCCACGAGCAGTACTTC.

This clonotype was seen a few times. V and J are TRBV29-1 and TRBJ1-2, with TRBD1 matching over 7 bases. CDR1 and CDR2 from the germline V gene are SQVTM and ANQGSEA. The trim removed 4 bases at V and 3 bases at J, leaving 5 bases unmatched. This CDR3 is 13 amino acids long. The CDR3, as DNA: TGCAGCGTTGGAGGGGGCGGAGACTATGGCTACACCTTC. The encoded protein is CSVGGGGDYGYTF.